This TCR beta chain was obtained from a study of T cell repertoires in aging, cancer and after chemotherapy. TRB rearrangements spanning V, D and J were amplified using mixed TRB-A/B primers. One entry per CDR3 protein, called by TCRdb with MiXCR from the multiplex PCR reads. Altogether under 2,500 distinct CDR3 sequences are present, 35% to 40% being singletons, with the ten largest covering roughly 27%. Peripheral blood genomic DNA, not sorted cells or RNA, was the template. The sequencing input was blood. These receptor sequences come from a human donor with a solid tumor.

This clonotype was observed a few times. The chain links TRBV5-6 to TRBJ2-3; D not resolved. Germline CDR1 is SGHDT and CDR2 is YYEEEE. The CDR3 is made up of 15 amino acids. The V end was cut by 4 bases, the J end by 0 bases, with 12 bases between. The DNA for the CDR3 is TGTGCCAGCAGCCCAACACTGGACAGCACAGATACGCAGTATTTT. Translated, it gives CASSPTLDSTDTQYF.